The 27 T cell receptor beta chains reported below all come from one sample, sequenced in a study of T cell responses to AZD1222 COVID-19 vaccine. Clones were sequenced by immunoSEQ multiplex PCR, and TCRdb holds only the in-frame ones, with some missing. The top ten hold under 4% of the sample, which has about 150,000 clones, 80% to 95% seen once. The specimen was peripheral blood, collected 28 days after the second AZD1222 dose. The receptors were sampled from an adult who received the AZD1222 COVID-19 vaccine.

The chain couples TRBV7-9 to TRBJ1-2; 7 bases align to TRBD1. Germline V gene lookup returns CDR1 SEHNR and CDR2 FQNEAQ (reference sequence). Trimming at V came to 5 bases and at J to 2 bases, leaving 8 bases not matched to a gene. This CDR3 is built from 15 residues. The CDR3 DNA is TGTGCCAGCAGCGGAAAGCAGGGACAGAACTATGGCTACACCTTC. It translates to CASSGKQGQNYGYTF.

The CDR3 nucleotides are TGTGCCAGCTTCCCCGGACAGGGGGCGGGTGAAGCTTTCTTT. Translating it yields CASFPGQGAGEAFF. The chain has TRBV18 and TRBJ1-1; 11 bases agree with TRBD1. Germline assignment: CDR1 KGHSH and CDR2 LQKENI. After removal of 7 bases from V and 7 bases from J, the junction contained 8 bases not matched to a gene. This CDR3 comprises 14 residues.

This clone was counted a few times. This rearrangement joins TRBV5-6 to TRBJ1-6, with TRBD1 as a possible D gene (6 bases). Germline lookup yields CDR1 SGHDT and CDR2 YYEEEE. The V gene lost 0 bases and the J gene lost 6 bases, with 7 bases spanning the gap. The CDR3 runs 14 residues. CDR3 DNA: TGTGCCAGCAGCTTGGGCAGGGGTAATTCACCCCTCCACTTT. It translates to CASSLGRGNSPLHF.

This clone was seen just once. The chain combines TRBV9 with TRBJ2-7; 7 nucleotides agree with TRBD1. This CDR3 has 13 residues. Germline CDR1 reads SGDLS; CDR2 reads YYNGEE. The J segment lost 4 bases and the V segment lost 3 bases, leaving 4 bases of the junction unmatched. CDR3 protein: CASSAGQLYEQYF. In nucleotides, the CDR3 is TGTGCCAGCAGCGCGGGACAGCTTTACGAGCAGTACTTC.

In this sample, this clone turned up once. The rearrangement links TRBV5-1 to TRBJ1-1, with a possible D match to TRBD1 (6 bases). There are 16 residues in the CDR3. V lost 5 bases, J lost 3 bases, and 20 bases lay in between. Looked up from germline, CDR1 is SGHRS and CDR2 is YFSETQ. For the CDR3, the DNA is TGCGCCAGCAGTCCTACAGGGAAAGCCCGCGACACTGAAGCTTTCTTT. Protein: CASSPTGKARDTEAFF. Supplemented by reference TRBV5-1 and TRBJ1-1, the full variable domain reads KAGVTQTPRYLIKTRGQQVTLSCSPISGHRSVSWYQQTPGQGLQFLFEYFSETQRNKGNFPGRFSGRQFSNSRSEMNVSTLELGDSALYLCASSPTGKARDTEAFFGQGTRLTVV.

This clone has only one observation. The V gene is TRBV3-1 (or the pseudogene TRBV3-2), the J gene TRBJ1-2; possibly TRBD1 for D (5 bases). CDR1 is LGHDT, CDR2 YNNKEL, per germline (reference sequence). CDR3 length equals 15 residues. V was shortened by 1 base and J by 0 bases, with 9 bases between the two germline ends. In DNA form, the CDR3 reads TGTGCCAGCAGCCAAGTCGACAGACCTAACTATGGCTACACCTTC. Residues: CASSQVDRPNYGYTF.

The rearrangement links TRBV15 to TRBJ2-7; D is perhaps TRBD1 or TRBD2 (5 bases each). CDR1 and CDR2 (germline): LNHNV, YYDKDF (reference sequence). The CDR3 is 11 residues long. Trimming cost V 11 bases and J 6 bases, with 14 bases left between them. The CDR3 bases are TGTGCCGCAGGGAGTCCTCTCGAGCAGTACTTC. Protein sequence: CAAGSPLEQYF.

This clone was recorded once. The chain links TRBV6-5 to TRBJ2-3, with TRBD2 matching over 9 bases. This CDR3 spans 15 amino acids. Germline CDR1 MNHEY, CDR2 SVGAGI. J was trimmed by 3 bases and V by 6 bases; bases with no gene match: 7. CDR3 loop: CASRGSGSGTDTQYF. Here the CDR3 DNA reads TGTGCCAGCAGGGGTAGCGGGAGCGGGACAGATACGCAGTATTTT.

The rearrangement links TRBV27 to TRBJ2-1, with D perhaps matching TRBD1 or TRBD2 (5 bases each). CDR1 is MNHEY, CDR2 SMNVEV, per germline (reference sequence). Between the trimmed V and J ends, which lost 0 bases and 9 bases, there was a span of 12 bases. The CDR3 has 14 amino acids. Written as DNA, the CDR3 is TGTGCCAGCAGTTTATCGGGACCGAGCGGTGAGCAGTTCTTC. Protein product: CASSLSGPSGEQFF.

CDR3 residues: CASILAGAYNEQFF. DNA of the CDR3: TGTGCCAGCATTTTAGCGGGAGCCTACAATGAGCAGTTCTTC. This chain connects TRBV6-5 to TRBJ2-1, with 9 nucleotides matching TRBD2. The V segment lost 7 bases and the J segment 2 bases; nucleotides outside the gene matches: 3. The CDR3 loop spans 14 amino acids. Per the germline V gene, CDR1 is MNHEY and CDR2 is SVGAGI.

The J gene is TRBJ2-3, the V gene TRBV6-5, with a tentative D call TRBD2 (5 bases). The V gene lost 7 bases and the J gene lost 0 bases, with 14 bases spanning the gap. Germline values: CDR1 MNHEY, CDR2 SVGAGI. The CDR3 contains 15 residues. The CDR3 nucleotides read TGTGCCAGCACCTTTAGCGACACTAGCACAGATACGCAGTATTTT. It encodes CASTFSDTSTDTQYF.

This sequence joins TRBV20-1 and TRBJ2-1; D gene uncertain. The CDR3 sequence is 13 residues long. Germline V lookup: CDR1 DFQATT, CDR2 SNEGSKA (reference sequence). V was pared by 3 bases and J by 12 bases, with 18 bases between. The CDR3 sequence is CSASGVGIVGQFF. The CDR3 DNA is TGCAGTGCTAGTGGCGTGGGGATCGTAGGGCAGTTCTTC.

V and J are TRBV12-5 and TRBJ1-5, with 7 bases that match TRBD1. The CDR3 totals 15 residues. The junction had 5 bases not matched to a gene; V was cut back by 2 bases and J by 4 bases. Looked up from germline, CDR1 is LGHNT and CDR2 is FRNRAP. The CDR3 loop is CASGLMDRPNQPQHF. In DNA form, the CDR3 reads TGTGCTAGTGGTTTGATGGACAGGCCGAATCAGCCCCAGCATTTT.

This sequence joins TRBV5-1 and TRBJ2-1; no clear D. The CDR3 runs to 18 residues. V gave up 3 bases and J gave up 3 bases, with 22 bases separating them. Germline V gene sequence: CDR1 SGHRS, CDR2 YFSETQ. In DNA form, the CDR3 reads TGCGCCAGCAGCTCACCCCGATCGGTGGGCGGAGACTACAATGAGCAGTTCTTC. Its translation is CASSSPRSVGGDYNEQFF.

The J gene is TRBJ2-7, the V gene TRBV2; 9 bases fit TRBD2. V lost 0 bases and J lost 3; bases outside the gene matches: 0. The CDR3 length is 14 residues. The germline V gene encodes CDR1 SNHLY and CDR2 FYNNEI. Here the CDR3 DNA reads TGTGCCAGCAGTGAAGCACTAGCGGGCTACGAGCAGTACTTC. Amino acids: CASSEALAGYEQYF.

DNA for the CDR3: TGTGCCAGCTCACCGACGGGGACAGGGGTCGACACTGAAGCTTTCTTT. It specifies CASSPTGTGVDTEAFF. The chain is built from TRBV18 and TRBJ1-1; 10 positions match TRBD1. The V gene end was trimmed by 3 bases and the J gene end by 3 bases; junction bases not matched to a gene: 7. The CDR3 consists of 16 residues. Germline loops: CDR1 KGHSH, CDR2 LQKENI.

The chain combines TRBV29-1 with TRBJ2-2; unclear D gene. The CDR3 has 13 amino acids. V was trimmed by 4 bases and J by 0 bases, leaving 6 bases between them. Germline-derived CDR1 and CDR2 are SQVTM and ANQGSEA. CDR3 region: CSVVQPNTGELFF. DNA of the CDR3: TGCAGCGTTGTGCAGCCGAACACCGGGGAGCTGTTTTTT.

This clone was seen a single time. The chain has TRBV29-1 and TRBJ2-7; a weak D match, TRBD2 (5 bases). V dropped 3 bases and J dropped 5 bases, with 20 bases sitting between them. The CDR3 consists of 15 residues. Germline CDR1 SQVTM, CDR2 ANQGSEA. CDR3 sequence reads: CSVDSTGPLAHEQYF. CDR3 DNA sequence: TGCAGCGTTGATTCGACTGGACCCCTAGCCCACGAGCAGTACTTC.

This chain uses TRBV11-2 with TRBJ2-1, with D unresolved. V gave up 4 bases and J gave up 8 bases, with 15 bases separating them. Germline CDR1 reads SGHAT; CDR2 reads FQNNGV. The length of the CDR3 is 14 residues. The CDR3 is CASSSVRFDDEQFF. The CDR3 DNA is TGTGCCAGCAGCTCGGTGCGGTTCGATGATGAGCAGTTCTTC.

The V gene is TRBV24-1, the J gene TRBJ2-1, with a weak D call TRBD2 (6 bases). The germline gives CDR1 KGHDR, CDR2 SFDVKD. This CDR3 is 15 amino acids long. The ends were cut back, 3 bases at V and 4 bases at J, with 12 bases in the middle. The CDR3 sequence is CATSDRIAEYNEQFF. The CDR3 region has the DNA TGTGCCACCAGTGATAGGATAGCGGAATACAATGAGCAGTTCTTC.

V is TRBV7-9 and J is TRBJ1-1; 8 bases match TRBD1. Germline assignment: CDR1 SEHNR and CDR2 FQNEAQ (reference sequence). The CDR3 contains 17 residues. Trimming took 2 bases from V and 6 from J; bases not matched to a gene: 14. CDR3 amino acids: CASSLFAGGGVVAEAFF. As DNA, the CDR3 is TGTGCCAGCAGCTTATTTGCAGGGGGCGGTGTGGTCGCTGAAGCTTTCTTT.

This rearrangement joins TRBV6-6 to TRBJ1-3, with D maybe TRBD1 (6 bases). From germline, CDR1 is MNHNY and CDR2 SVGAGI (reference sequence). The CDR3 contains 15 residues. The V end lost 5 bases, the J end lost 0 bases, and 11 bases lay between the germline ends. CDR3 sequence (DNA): TGTGCCAGCAGTGATCAGGGGAACTCTGGAAACACCATATATTTT. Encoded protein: CASSDQGNSGNTIYF.

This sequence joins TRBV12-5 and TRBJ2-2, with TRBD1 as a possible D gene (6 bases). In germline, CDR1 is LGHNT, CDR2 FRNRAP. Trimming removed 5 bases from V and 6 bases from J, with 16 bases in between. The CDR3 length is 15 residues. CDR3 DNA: TGTGCTAGTGGTCAGGGGATAGCACAGGCCGGGGAGCTGTTTTTT. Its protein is CASGQGIAQAGELFF.

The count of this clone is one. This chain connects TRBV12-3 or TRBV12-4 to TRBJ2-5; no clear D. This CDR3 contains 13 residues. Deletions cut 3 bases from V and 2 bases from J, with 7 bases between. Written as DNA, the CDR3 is TGTGCCAGCAGTTTCGTCCAACAAGAGACCCAGTACTTC. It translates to CASSFVQQETQYF.

The DNA for the CDR3 is TGTGCCAGCTCACTCGCGACAGGGCTGAATGAAAAACTGTTTTTT. It translates to CASSLATGLNEKLFF. This chain connects TRBV18 to TRBJ1-4; 7 bases line up with TRBD1. The CDR3 totals 15 residues. The germline CDR1 and CDR2 sequences are KGHSH and LQKENI. Germline trimming cut 4 bases from V and 5 bases from J; bases unmatched to any gene: 7.

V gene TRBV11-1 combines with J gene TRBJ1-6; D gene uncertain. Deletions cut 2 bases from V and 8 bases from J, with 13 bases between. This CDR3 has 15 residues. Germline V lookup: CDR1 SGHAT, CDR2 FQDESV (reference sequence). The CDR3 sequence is CASSLFEGPDSPLHF. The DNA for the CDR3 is TGTGCCAGCAGCTTATTTGAGGGCCCAGATTCACCCCTCCACTTT.

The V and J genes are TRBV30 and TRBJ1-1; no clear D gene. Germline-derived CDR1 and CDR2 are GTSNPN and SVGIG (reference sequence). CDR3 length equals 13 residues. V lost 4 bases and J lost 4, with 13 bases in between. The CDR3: CAWMAGWGTEAFF. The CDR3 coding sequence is TGTGCCTGGATGGCGGGTTGGGGCACTGAAGCTTTCTTT.